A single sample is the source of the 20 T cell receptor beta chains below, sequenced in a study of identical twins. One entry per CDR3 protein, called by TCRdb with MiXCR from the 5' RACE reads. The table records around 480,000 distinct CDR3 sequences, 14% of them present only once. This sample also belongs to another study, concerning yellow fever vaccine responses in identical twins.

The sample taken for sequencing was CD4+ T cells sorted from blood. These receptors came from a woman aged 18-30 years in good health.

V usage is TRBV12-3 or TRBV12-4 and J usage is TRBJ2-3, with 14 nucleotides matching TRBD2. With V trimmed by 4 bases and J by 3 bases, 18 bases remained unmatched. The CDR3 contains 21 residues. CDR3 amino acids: CASSSTMGLAGVEGRTDTQYF. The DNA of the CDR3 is TGTGCCAGCAGTTCAACGATGGGACTAGCGGGAGTAGAGGGGAGAACAGATACGCAGTATTTT.

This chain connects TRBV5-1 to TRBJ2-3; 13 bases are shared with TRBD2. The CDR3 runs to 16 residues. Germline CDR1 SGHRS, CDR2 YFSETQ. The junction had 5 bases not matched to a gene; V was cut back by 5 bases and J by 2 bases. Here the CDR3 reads CASRLTSGGPTDTQYF. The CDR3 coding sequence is TGCGCCAGCAGACTGACTAGCGGGGGGCCCACAGATACGCAGTATTTT.

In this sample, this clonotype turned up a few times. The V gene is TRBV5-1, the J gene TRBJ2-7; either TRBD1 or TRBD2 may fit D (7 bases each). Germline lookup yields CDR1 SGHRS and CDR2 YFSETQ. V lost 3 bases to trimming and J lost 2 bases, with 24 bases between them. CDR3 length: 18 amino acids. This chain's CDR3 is CASSSNLAAGQRTYEQYF. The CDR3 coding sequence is TGCGCCAGCAGCTCGAACCTAGCAGCGGGACAGCGCACCTACGAGCAGTACTTC.

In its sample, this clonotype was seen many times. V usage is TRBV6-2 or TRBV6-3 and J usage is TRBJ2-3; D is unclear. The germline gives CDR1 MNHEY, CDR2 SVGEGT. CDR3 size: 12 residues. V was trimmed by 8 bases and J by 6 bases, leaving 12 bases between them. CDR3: CASLGLPDTQYF. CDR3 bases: TGTGCCAGCTTAGGGCTTCCGGATACGCAGTATTTT.

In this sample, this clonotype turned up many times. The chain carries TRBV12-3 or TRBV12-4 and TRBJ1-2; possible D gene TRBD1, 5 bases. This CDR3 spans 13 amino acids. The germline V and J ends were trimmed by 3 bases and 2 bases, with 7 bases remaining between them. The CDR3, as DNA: TGTGCCAGCAGTTTCAGGGAAAACTATGGCTACACCTTC. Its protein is CASSFRENYGYTF.

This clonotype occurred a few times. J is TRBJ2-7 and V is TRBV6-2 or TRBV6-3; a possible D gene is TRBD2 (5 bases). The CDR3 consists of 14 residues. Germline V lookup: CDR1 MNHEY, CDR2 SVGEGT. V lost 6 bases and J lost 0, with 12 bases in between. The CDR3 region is CASRDPGNSYEQYF. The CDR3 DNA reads TGTGCCAGCAGAGATCCGGGGAACTCCTACGAGCAGTACTTC.

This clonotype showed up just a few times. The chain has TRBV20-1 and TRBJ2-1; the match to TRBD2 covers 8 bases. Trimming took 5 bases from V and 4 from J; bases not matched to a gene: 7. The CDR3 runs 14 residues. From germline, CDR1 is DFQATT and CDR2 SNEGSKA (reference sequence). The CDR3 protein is CSAVPGLGYNEQFF. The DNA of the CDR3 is TGCAGTGCTGTCCCGGGACTAGGGTACAATGAGCAGTTCTTC.

CDR3 amino acids: CSVKWQGANTEAFF. CDR3 DNA sequence: TGCAGTGTTAAGTGGCAGGGAGCAAACACTGAAGCTTTCTTT. This chain connects TRBV20-1 to TRBJ1-1; maybe TRBD1 (5 bases). V lost 7 bases and J lost 2, with 17 bases in between. The CDR3 covers 14 residues. CDR1 and CDR2 (germline): DFQATT, SNEGSKA (reference sequence).

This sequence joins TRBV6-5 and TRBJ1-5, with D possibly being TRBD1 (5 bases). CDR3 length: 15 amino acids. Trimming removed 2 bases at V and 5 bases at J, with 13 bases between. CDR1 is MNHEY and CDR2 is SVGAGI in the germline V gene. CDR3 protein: CASSYGGVPDQPQHF. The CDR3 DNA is TGTGCCAGCAGTTACGGGGGGGTACCCGATCAGCCCCAGCATTTT.

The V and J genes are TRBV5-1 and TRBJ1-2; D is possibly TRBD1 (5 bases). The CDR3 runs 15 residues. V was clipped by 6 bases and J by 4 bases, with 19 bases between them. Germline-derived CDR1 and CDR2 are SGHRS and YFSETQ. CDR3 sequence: CASTRDDPSLYGYTF. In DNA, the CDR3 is TGCGCCAGCACCAGGGACGACCCCTCCCTCTATGGCTACACCTTC.

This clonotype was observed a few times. CDR3 region: CASQFDYGRNEQFF. DNA for the CDR3: TGTGCCAGCCAATTCGACTACGGTCGCAATGAGCAGTTCTTC. This chain links TRBV6-2 or TRBV6-3 with TRBJ2-1, with a possible D match to TRBD2 (5 bases). V lost 8 bases to trimming and J lost 6 bases, with 17 bases between them. The CDR3 contains 14 residues. CDR1 is MNHEY, CDR2 SVGEGT, per germline.

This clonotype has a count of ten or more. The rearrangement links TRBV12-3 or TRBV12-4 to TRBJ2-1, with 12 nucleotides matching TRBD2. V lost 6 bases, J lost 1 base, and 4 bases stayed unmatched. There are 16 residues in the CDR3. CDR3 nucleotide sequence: TGTGCCAGCAGGACAACTAGCGGGAGGTCCTACAATGAGCAGTTCTTC. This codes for CASRTTSGRSYNEQFF.

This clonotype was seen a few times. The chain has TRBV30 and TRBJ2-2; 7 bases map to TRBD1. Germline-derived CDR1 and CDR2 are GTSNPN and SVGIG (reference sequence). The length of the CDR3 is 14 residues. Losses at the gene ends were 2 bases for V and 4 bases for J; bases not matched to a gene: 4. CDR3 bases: TGTGCCTGGAGTTCCCACAGGGGCACCGGGGAGCTGTTTTTT. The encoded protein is CAWSSHRGTGELFF.

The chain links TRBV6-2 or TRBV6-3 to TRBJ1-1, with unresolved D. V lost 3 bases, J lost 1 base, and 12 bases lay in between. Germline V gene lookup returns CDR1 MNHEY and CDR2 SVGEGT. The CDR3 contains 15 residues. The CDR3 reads CASSYSTSRNTEAFF. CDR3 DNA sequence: TGTGCCAGCAGTTATTCGACTTCTAGGAACACTGAAGCTTTCTTT.

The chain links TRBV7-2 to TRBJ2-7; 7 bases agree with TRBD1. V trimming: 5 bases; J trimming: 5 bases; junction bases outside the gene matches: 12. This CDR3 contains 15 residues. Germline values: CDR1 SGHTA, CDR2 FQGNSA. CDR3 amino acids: CASSAAPLQGNEQYF. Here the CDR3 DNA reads TGTGCCAGCAGCGCGGCGCCGTTACAGGGGAACGAGCAGTACTTC. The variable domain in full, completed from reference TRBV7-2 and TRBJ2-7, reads GAGVSQSPSNKVTEKGKDVELRCDPISGHTALYWYRQSLGQGLEFLIYFQGNSAPDKSGLPSDRFSAERTGGSVSTLTIQRTQQEDSAVYLCASSAAPLQGNEQYFGPGTRLTVT.

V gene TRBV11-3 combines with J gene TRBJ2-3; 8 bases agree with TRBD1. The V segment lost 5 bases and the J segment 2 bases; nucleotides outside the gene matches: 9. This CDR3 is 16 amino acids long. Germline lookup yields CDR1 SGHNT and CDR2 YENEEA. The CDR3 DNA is TGTGCCAGCAGCAAAACGACAGGGGCGGTCACAGATACGCAGTATTTT. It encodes CASSKTTGAVTDTQYF.

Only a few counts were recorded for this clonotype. In nucleotides, the CDR3 is TGTGCCAGCAGCGTAGGGCTAGCGGTGAGCTCCGGCAATGAGCAGTTCTTC. Its translation is CASSVGLAVSSGNEQFF. This chain connects TRBV9 to TRBJ2-1; TRBD2 matches at 7 bases. This CDR3 is 17 amino acids long. The V segment lost 0 bases and the J segment 6 bases; nucleotides outside the gene matches: 12. Germline V gene data show CDR1 as SGDLS and CDR2 as YYNGEE. Looking up the rest from reference TRBV9 and TRBJ2-1 gives the full variable domain: DSGVTQTPKHLITATGQRVTLRCSPRSGDLSVYWYQQSLDQGLQFLIQYYNGEERAKGNILERFSAQQFPDLHSELNLSSLELGDSALYFCASSVGLAVSSGNEQFFGPGTRLTVL.

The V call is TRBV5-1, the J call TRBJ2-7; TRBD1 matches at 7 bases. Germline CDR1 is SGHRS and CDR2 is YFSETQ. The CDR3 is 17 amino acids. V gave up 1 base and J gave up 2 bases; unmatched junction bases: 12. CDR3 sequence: CASSLPKTTGNTYEQYF. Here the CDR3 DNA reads TGCGCCAGCAGCTTGCCAAAAACGACAGGGAATACCTACGAGCAGTACTTC.

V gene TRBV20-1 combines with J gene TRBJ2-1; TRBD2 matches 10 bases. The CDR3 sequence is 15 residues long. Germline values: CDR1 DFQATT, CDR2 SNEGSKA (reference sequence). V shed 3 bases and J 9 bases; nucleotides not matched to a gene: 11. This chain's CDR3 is CSARDLAGVISEQFF. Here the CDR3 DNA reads TGCAGTGCTAGGGATCTAGCGGGAGTTATTAGTGAGCAGTTCTTC.

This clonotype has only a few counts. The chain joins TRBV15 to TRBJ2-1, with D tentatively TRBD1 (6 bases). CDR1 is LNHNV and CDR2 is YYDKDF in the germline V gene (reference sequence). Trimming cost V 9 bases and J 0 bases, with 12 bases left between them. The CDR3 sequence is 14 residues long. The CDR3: CATTQGGSYNEQFF. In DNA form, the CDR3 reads TGTGCCACGACCCAAGGGGGCTCCTACAATGAGCAGTTCTTC.